This T cell receptor (beta chain) was recovered during a study of T cell repertoires in cytomegalovirus infection. Across the study: The authors relied on CMV epitopes, both recently identified HLA-C-restricted and well-studied HLA-B-restricted. A matching HLA type, together with CMV infection, was signaled by public TCR beta signatures. Study-wide results and caveats: HLA-C-restricted CMV-specific TCR beta clonotypes were dominant in the ex vivo response.

Germline-derived CDR1 and CDR2 are LNHDA and SQIVND (reference sequence). The V segment lost 6 bases and the J segment 2 bases; nucleotides outside the gene matches: 6. This CDR3 has 15 amino acids. This clonotype was counted between two and nine times. Antigen: not known. Each CDR3 protein gets one entry after TCRdb re-called the reads with MiXCR. The repertoire has about 920,000 distinct CDR3 sequences, 30% to 40% of them found once; the top ten carry 13%. Here the sequenced sample was cultured CD8+ T cells from PBMCs, taken from culture after CMV antigen stimulation. This chain connects TRBV19 to TRBJ1-1; 10 nucleotides line up with TRBD1. This TCR was sampled from a human donor in good health (CMV status not recorded). Some clones in this sample may be carry-over from other donors' samples. Written as DNA, the CDR3 is TGTGCCAGTAGAAAGACAGGGGGCATAAACACTGAAGCTTTCTTT. This encodes CASRKTGGINTEAFF. The complete variable domain, with remaining parts taken from reference TRBV19 and TRBJ1-1, reads DGGITQSPKYLFRKEGQNVTLSCEQNLNHDAMYWYRQDPGQGLRLIYYSQIVNDFQKGDIAEGYSVSREKKESFPLTVTSAQKNPTAFYLCASRKTGGINTEAFFGQGTRLTVV.